Below are 25 T cell receptor beta chains sequenced from a single sample in a study of blood T cell repertoires in COVID-19. Sequencing was performed with immunoSEQ multiplex PCR; in TCRdb, only in-frame clones are kept and a portion is missing. This table holds tens of thousands of clones, approximately 80% found once. The sequenced sample was peripheral blood. Receptors were obtained from a woman aged 65 to 85 with acute or convalescent COVID-19.

This chain uses TRBV19 with TRBJ2-5; no clear D. The CDR3 consists of 12 residues. Germline values: CDR1 LNHDA, CDR2 SQIVND (reference sequence). Trimming left V 5 bases short and J 5 bases short, with 9 bases between. This CDR3 is CASSLMGETQYF. In nucleotides, the CDR3 is TGTGCCAGTAGTCTCATGGGCGAGACCCAGTACTTC.

The chain joins TRBV7-6 to TRBJ1-3, with TRBD1 matching over 8 bases. The J segment lost 3 bases and the V segment lost 5 bases, leaving 6 bases of the junction unmatched. The CDR3 is 15 residues long. From germline, CDR1 is SGHVS and CDR2 FNYEAQ. This CDR3 is CASSPVQGGGNTIYF. CDR3 in DNA: TGTGCCAGCAGCCCCGTACAGGGGGGTGGAAACACCATATATTTT.

The chain carries TRBV7-6 and TRBJ1-4; 8 bases align to TRBD1. Trimming removed 2 bases from V and 8 bases from J; junction bases left unmatched: 4. CDR1 SGHVS and CDR2 FNYEAQ come from the germline V gene. There are 14 residues in the CDR3. The CDR3 spells CASSLQGAREKLFF. In nucleotides, the CDR3 is TGTGCCAGCAGCTTACAGGGGGCGCGGGAAAAACTGTTTTTT.

The chain combines TRBV19 with TRBJ1-4; possibly TRBD1 for D (5 bases). CDR1 and CDR2 (germline): LNHDA, SQIVND (reference sequence). The germline V and J ends were trimmed by 3 bases and 3 bases, with 8 bases remaining between them. CDR3 length: 14 amino acids. As DNA, the CDR3 is TGTGCCAGTAGTATCGGGGGTTCTAATGAAAAACTGTTTTTT. Translating gives CASSIGGSNEKLFF.

V is TRBV28 and J is TRBJ2-5, with TRBD1 identical over 8 bases. Per germline, CDR1 MDHEN and CDR2 SYDVKM. CDR3 size: 13 residues. V lost 5 bases to trimming and J lost 2 bases; unmatched junction nucleotides: 1. The CDR3 reads CASSGTGQETQYF. For the CDR3, the DNA is TGTGCCAGCAGTGGGACAGGACAAGAGACCCAGTACTTC. Full variable domain (remainder filled in from reference TRBV28 and TRBJ2-5): DVKVTQSSRYLVKRTGEKVFLECVQDMDHENMFWYRQDPGLGLRLIYFSYDVKMKEKGDIPEGYSVSREKKERFSLILESASTNQTSMYLCASSGTGQETQYFGPGTRLLVL.

The V gene is TRBV28, the J gene TRBJ1-1; D may be TRBD1 (6 bases). V was cut by 5 bases and J by 5 bases, with 21 bases left in between. CDR3 length: 16 amino acids. CDR1 and CDR2 (germline): MDHEN, SYDVKM. The CDR3 coding sequence is TGTGCCAGCAGTCCGGACGCTGGACAGTTGAGGACTGAAGCTTTCTTT. Protein: CASSPDAGQLRTEAFF.

V gene TRBV27 combines with J gene TRBJ2-5; 10 bases map to TRBD1. The CDR3 is 16 residues long. Germline values: CDR1 MNHEY, CDR2 SMNVEV (reference sequence). The V segment lost 2 bases and the J segment 6 bases; nucleotides outside the gene matches: 9. Here the CDR3 DNA reads TGTGCCAGCAGTTTAAGGACAGGGGGGCTAGATAAGACCCAGTACTTC. As protein: CASSLRTGGLDKTQYF.

The chain is built from TRBV29-1 and TRBJ2-7, with D unresolved. Germline V gene lookup returns CDR1 SQVTM and CDR2 ANQGSEA. This CDR3 comprises 15 residues. The V and J ends lost 0 bases and 3 bases respectively, with 15 bases between them. CDR3 bases: TGCAGCGTTGAAGAGCCCGGGTCCTATGACTACGAGCAGTACTTC. It is translated as CSVEEPGSYDYEQYF.

The chain has TRBV3-1 (or the pseudogene TRBV3-2) and TRBJ2-1; 13 nucleotides match TRBD2. J lost 8 bases, V lost 0 bases, and 10 bases had no gene match. Germline V lookup: CDR1 LGHDT, CDR2 YNNKEL (reference sequence). CDR3 length equals 18 residues. The CDR3 is CASSQDELAGGPTDEQFF. CDR3 nucleotides: TGTGCCAGCAGCCAAGATGAACTAGCGGGAGGGCCAACGGATGAGCAGTTCTTC.

The CDR3 here is CASSVSETRNEKLFF. CDR3 bases: TGTGCCAGTAGTGTAAGTGAGACACGTAATGAAAAACTGTTTTTT. The V and J genes are TRBV19 and TRBJ1-4; no firm D call. V lost 5 bases, J lost 4 bases, and 14 bases lay in between. The CDR3 runs to 15 residues. Germline lookup yields CDR1 LNHDA and CDR2 SQIVND (reference sequence).

This clone was seen just once. The genes are TRBV9 and TRBJ2-7; 8 bases fit TRBD1. From germline, CDR1 is SGDLS and CDR2 YYNGEE. The CDR3 has 15 residues. V shed 5 bases, J shed 3 bases, and the junction held 10 bases outside the gene matches. CDR3 residues: CASSADRDRRYEQYF. CDR3 coding DNA: TGTGCCAGCAGTGCGGACCGGGACAGGCGCTACGAGCAGTACTTC.

The V and J genes are TRBV23-1 and TRBJ2-3; a possible D gene is TRBD1 (5 bases). TRBV23-1 is reported as an ORF; its role is uncertain. Trimming took off 3 bases at V and 0 bases at J, with 7 bases between the two ends. This CDR3 region has 14 residues. The CDR3, as DNA: TGCGCCAGCAGTCAGCACAGGAGCACAGATACGCAGTATTTT. This encodes CASSQHRSTDTQYF.

In this sample, this clone turned up a few times. This chain uses TRBV5-1 with TRBJ1-1; no clear D. V lost 4 bases and J 5 bases, leaving 9 bases between the germline ends. The CDR3 has 12 residues. Germline V CDR1 and CDR2: SGHRS, YFSETQ. CDR3 sequence: CASSTGRTEAFF. The CDR3 DNA reads TGCGCCAGCAGCACGGGAAGAACTGAAGCTTTCTTT. Complete variable domain (other parts from reference TRBV5-1 and TRBJ1-1): KAGVTQTPRYLIKTRGQQVTLSCSPISGHRSVSWYQQTPGQGLQFLFEYFSETQRNKGNFPGRFSGRQFSNSRSEMNVSTLELGDSALYLCASSTGRTEAFFGQGTRLTVV.

The chain has TRBV6-5 and TRBJ1-5; unclear D gene. Germline CDR1 reads MNHEY; CDR2 reads SVGAGI. The V gene lost 4 bases and the J gene lost 5 bases, with 9 bases spanning the gap. The length of the CDR3 is 13 residues. The chain's CDR3 is CASSSTSDQPQHF. Written as DNA, the CDR3 is TGTGCCAGCAGTTCGACATCTGATCAGCCCCAGCATTTT.

This clone was detected only a few times. The CDR3 coding sequence is TGCGCCAGCAGCCCCGGGGGGGGCTCCAATGAGCAGTTCTTC. This codes for CASSPGGGSNEQFF. J is TRBJ2-1 and V is TRBV4-1; 8 bases are a match to TRBD2. CDR1 and CDR2 from the germline V gene are MGHRA and YSYEKL. This CDR3 comprises 14 residues. V shed 4 bases, J shed 6 bases, and the junction held 5 bases outside the gene matches.

The rearrangement uses TRBV5-1 and TRBJ2-3; TRBD1 matches 7 bases. Germline V gene data show CDR1 as SGHRS and CDR2 as YFSETQ. CDR3 size: 20 residues. The junction had 20 bases not matched to a gene; V was cut back by 4 bases and J by 0 bases. This CDR3 is CASSPRDSRPFLTSTDTQYF. The DNA for the CDR3 is TGCGCCAGCAGCCCACGGGACAGCCGTCCATTTCTAACTAGCACAGATACGCAGTATTTT.

V gene TRBV2 combines with J gene TRBJ1-6; the D gene is possibly TRBD1 (5 bases). The CDR3 spans 14 residues. The germline V gene has CDR1 SNHLY and CDR2 FYNNEI. Trimming shortened V by 2 bases and J by 13 bases, and 15 bases separated the two germline ends. The CDR3 here is CASSETGGGFPLHF. CDR3 coding DNA: TGTGCCAGCAGTGAAACGGGGGGGGGTTTCCCCCTCCACTTT. Full variable domain (remainder filled in from reference TRBV2 and TRBJ1-6): EPEVTQTPSHQVTQMGQEVILRCVPISNHLYFYWYRQILGQKVEFLVSFYNNEISEKSEIFDDQFSVERPDGSNFTLKIRSTKLEDSAMYFCASSETGGGFPLHFGNGTRLTVT.

V is TRBV19 and J is TRBJ2-5; D perhaps matches TRBD1 (6 bases). The V end was cut by 3 bases, the J end by 5 bases, with 16 bases between. CDR1 is LNHDA and CDR2 is SQIVND in the germline V gene (reference sequence). The CDR3 is made up of 15 amino acids. CDR3 in amino acids: CASSIGRGSSETQYF. The CDR3 DNA reads TGTGCCAGTAGTATTGGCAGGGGTAGTTCTGAGACCCAGTACTTC.

The chain links TRBV30 to TRBJ1-5; possibly TRBD1 for D (6 bases). This CDR3 has 14 residues. Germline V gene sequence: CDR1 GTSNPN, CDR2 SVGIG (reference sequence). V lost 2 bases to trimming and J lost 2 bases, with 10 bases between them. As DNA, the CDR3 is TGTGCCTGGAGTCCGGGGGGCGGCAATCAGCCCCAGCATTTT. It encodes CAWSPGGGNQPQHF.

As concerns this clone: Other DNA sequences in this sample translate to the same CDR3. This chain connects TRBV27 to TRBJ2-1; 11 bases match TRBD2. Germline lookup yields CDR1 MNHEY and CDR2 SMNVEV (reference sequence). Trimming at V came to 6 bases and at J to 4 bases, leaving 5 bases not matched to a gene. The CDR3 is made up of 15 amino acids. The CDR3 is CASSPGTSGYNEQFF. The DNA for the CDR3 is TGTGCCAGCAGCCCAGGGACTAGCGGTTACAATGAGCAGTTCTTC.

The gene calls are TRBV5-1 and TRBJ2-3; 9 bases align to TRBD1. There are 13 residues in the CDR3. Per the germline V gene, CDR1 is SGHRS and CDR2 is YFSETQ. Trimming at V came to 9 bases and at J to 3 bases, leaving 5 bases not matched to a gene. CDR3 amino acids: CATGQGSTDTQYF. For the CDR3, the DNA is TGCGCCACCGGACAGGGGAGTACAGATACGCAGTATTTT.

The J gene is TRBJ2-7, the V gene TRBV5-1, with D perhaps TRBD1 (6 bases). This CDR3 comprises 14 residues. V was pared by 0 bases and J by 2 bases, with 9 bases between. The germline CDR1 and CDR2 sequences are SGHRS and YFSETQ. The chain's CDR3 is CASSLAGEPYEQYF. CDR3 sequence (DNA): TGCGCCAGCAGCTTGGCAGGGGAACCCTACGAGCAGTACTTC.

In its sample, this clone was seen once. The gene calls are TRBV6-1 and TRBJ2-7, with 11 bases that match TRBD2. The CDR3 is 16 amino acids. V lost 0 bases, J lost 2 bases, and 3 bases stayed unmatched. Germline CDR1 MNHNS, CDR2 SASEGT. CDR3 region: CASSEAVLAGAYEQYF. DNA of the CDR3: TGTGCCAGCAGTGAAGCTGTACTAGCGGGAGCCTACGAGCAGTACTTC.

V is TRBV15 and J is TRBJ1-5; unclear D gene. The V end was cut by 6 bases, the J end by 2 bases, with 17 bases between. This CDR3 is 16 amino acids long. CDR1 and CDR2 (germline): LNHNV, YYDKDF (reference sequence). The CDR3 here is CATSETRTKGNQPQHF. CDR3 in DNA: TGTGCCACCAGTGAGACTAGGACTAAGGGCAATCAGCCCCAGCATTTT.

This clone was counted a few times. The chain uses TRBV3-1 (or the pseudogene TRBV3-2) and TRBJ2-3; TRBD2 is a possible D gene (5 bases). Germline-derived CDR1 and CDR2 are LGHDT and YNNKEL (reference sequence). The CDR3 spans 12 residues. Trimming shortened V by 4 bases and J by 9 bases, and 11 bases separated the two germline ends. In DNA, the CDR3 is TGTGCCAGCAGCCCCGTCCCGGGAACGCAGTATTTT. It is translated as CASSPVPGTQYF.